This is a list of T cell receptor beta chains from one sample in a study of T cell repertoires in cytomegalovirus infection. The antigens these receptors bind are not known. TCRdb processed the reads anew with MiXCR; each CDR3 protein has one entry. This repertoire shows 300,000 or so distinct CDR3 sequences, approximately 25% found once; its top ten account for approximately 12%. The starting material was cultured PBMCs, obtained from culture after CMV antigen stimulation. These receptors all stem from a human donor in good health (CMV status not recorded). Some clones in this sample may be carry-over from other donors' samples. The CDR3 runs from the conserved cysteine through the conserved F or W. D genes are given only for firm matches. Clone size appears in some rows only: once, few, many, or a class for an expanded clone.

>.|TRBV4-1|.|TRBJ2-2
CASSQEPEITGELFF
TGCGCCAGCAGCCAAGAACCCGAAATCACCGGGGAGCTGTTTTTT
>TRBD1|TRBV12-3/TRBV12-4|.|TRBJ1-3
CASSFDRGPGNTIYF
TGTGCCAGCAGTTTTGACAGGGGGCCTGGAAACACCATATATTTT
>.|TRBV19|.|TRBJ1-6
CASSKEPQPLHF
TGTGCCAGTAGTAAGGAGCCGCAACCCCTCCACTTT
>TRBD2|TRBV27|few|TRBJ2-3
CASSLGVGGDRDTQYF
TGTGCCAGCAGTTTAGGGGTTGGGGGGGATAGGGATACGCAGTATTTT
>TRBD1|TRBV6-2/TRBV6-3|once|TRBJ1-5
CASSYSTGAGPQQF
TGTGCCAGCAGTTACTCGACAGGGGCAGGGCCCCAGCAGTTT
>.|TRBV19|many|TRBJ1-5
CASSIDRSTETFNQPQHF
TGTGCCAGTAGTATAGATCGGTCGACCGAAACCTTCAATCAGCCCCAGCATTTT
>.|TRBV5-6|once|TRBJ2-7
CASSLGGFTYEQYF
TGTGCCAGCAGCTTGGGAGGGTTCACCTACGAGCAGTACTTC
>TRBD1|TRBV7-6|few|TRBJ1-1
CASSQGLGQDTEAFF
TGTGCCAGCAGCCAGGGACTTGGACAGGACACTGAAGCTTTCTTT
>.|TRBV20-1|.|TRBJ2-3
CSARGRLSTDTQYF
TGCAGTGCTAGGGGGCGCCTTAGCACAGATACGCAGTATTTT
>TRBD2|TRBV7-8|many|TRBJ2-3
CASSLGLAVTDTQYF
TGTGCCAGCAGCTTAGGACTAGCGGTCACAGATACGCAGTATTTT